These T cell receptor beta chains were read from a single sample in a study of shared T cell receptors in the human thymus. Sequencing was performed with immunoSEQ multiplex PCR; in TCRdb, only in-frame clones are kept and a portion is missing. The data contain 600,000 to 900,000 clones, around 85% of them singletons. These data also formed part of another study, on human thymus T cells.

The specimen was thymocytes. The receptors come from a girl younger than two with a congenital heart defect. CDR3s include the opening cysteine and the closing phenylalanine or tryptophan. The D gene is left open where the match is weak.

D gene | V gene | CDR3 protein
TRBD1 | TRBV5-1 | CASSLAGQGMRTEAFF
TRBD2 | TRBV11-2 | CASSLEGLGLAGPYEQYF
- | TRBV14 | CASSDRDLRKANYGYTF
TRBD1 | TRBV7-9 | CASSLVRDRGSGCTEAFF
TRBD1 | TRBV12-5 | CASRDSLYGYTF
TRBD1 | TRBV7-9 | CASSSTQGNGYTF
TRBD1 | TRBV4-3 | CASSSSTGNEKLFF
TRBD1 | TRBV30 | CAWNFGPGQGAEENTEAFF
- | TRBV27 | CASSPSVRNTEAFF
TRBD2 | TRBV5-6 | CASQPGGSCTDTQYF
- | TRBV5-6 | CASSSNREFHYGYTF
- | TRBV27 | CASSFAGASSGNTIYF
- | TRBV5-4 | CASSLVQGGDYEQYF
TRBD1 | TRBV5-4 | CASSAGQGVCGANVLTF
- | TRBV7-6 | CASTQPDSNTDTQYF
- | TRBV19 | CASRAEENQPQHF
- | TRBV7-9 | CASSFGGKKTYNEQFF
- | TRBV28 | CASSAQAELETQYF
TRBD1 | TRBV27 | CASSRTGTNGYTF
- | TRBV15 | CATSRRGGNEKLFF
- | TRBV9 | CASSVDREGEKLFF
TRBD1 | TRBV4-1 | CASSQDWGQAKDTQYF
TRBD2 | TRBV19 | CASSTRLAHTGELFF
TRBD1 | TRBV11-2 | CASSFDRGTNQPQHF
- | TRBV10-3 | CAISCGTERQETQYF
TRBD1 | TRBV14 | CASSHPPTGSSYEQYF
- | TRBV9 | CASSVDAVITDRKDPDTQYF
- | TRBV30 | CAWSRGAVSGNTIYF
TRBD1 | TRBV30 | CARGNRDREIAFF
TRBD2 | TRBV27 | CASSSVGGTIYNEQFF
- | TRBV6-6 | CASNCDGSIYEQYF